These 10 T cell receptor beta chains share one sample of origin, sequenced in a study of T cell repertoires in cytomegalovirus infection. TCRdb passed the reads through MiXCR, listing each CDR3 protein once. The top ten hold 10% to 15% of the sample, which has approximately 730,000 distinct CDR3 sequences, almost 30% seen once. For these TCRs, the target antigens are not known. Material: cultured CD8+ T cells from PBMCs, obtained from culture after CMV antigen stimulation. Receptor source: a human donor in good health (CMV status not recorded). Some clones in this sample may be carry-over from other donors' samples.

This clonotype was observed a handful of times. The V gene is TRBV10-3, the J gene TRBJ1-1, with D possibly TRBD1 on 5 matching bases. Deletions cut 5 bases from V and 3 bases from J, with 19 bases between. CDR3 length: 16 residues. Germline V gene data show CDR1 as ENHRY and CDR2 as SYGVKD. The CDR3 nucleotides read TGTGCCATCAGTACCGGGCTCCACGGGGCTGACACTGAAGCTTTCTTT. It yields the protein CAISTGLHGADTEAFF.

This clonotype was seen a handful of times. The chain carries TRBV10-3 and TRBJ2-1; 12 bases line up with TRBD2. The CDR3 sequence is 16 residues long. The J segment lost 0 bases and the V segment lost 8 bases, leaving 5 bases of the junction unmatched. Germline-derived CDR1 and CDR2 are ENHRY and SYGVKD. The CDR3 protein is CAIGTSGLSSYNEQFF. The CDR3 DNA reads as TGTGCCATCGGGACTAGCGGGCTAAGCTCCTACAATGAGCAGTTCTTC.

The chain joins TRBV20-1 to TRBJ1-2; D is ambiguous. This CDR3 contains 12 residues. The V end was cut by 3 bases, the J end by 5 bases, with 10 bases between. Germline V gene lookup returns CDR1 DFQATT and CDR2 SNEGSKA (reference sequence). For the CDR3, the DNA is TGCAGTGCTAGTGAACAGTCATATGGCTACACCTTC. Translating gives CSASEQSYGYTF.

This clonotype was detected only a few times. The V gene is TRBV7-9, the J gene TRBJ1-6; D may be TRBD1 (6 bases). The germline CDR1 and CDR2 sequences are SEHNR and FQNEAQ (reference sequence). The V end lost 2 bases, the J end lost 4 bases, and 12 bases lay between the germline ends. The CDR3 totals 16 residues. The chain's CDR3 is CASSLKGQSYNSPLHF. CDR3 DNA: TGTGCCAGCAGCTTAAAAGGACAGTCTTATAATTCACCCCTCCACTTT.

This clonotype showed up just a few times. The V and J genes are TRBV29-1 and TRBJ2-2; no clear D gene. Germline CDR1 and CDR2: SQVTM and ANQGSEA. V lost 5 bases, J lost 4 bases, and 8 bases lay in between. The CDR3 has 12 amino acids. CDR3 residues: CSVRALTGELFF. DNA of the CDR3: TGCAGCGTTCGAGCCCTCACCGGGGAGCTGTTTTTT.

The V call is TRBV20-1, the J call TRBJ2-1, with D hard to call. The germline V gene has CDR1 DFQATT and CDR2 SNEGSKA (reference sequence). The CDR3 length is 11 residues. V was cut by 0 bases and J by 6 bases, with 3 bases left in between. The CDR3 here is CSARDGNEQFF. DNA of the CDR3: TGCAGTGCTAGAGATGGCAATGAGCAGTTCTTC.

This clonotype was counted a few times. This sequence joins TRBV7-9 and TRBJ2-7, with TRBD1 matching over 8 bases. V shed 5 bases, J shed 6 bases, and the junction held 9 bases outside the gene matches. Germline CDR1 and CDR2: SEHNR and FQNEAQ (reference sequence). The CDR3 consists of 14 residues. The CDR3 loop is CASSGLSRGREQYF. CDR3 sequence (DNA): TGTGCCAGCAGCGGCCTATCCAGGGGGCGCGAGCAGTACTTC.

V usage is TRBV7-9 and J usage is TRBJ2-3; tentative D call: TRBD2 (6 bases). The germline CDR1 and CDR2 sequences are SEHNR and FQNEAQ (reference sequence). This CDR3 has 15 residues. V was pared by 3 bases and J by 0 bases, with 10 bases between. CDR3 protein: CASSLYAGSTDTQYF. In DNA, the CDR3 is TGTGCCAGCAGCTTGTACGCGGGGAGCACAGATACGCAGTATTTT. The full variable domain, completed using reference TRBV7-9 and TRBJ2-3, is DTGVSQNPRHKITKRGQNVTFRCDPISEHNRLYWYRQTLGQGPEFLTYFQNEAQLEKSRLLSDRFSAERPKGSFSTLEIQRTEQGDSAMYLCASSLYAGSTDTQYFGPGTRLTVL.

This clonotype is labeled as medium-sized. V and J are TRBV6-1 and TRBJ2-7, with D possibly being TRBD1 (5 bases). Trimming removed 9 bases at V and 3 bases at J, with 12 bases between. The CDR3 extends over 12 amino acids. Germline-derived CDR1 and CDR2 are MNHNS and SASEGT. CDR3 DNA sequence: TGTGCCAGTAGGCAGGGTGTCTACGAGCAGTACTTC. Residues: CASRQGVYEQYF.

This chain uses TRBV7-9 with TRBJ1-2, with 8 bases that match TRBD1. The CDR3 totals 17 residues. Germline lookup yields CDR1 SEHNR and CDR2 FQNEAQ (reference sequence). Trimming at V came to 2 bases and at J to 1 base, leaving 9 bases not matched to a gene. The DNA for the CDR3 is TGTGCCAGCAGCTTACCGGCAGGGGGCAACCTTAACTATGGCTACACCTTC. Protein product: CASSLPAGGNLNYGYTF.